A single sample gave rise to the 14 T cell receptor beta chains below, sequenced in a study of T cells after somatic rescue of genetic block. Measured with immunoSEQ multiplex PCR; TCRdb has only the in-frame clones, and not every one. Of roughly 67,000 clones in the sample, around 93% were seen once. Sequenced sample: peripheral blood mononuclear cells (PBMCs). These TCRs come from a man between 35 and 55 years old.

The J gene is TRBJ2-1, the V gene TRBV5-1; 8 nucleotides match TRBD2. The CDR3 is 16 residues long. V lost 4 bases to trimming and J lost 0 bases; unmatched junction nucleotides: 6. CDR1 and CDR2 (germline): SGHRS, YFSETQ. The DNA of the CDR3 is TGCGCCAGCAGCGCCTCAGCGGGAGCCTCCTACAATGAGCAGTTCTTC. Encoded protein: CASSASAGASYNEQFF.

CDR3 in DNA: TGCGCCAGCAGCCAAGATAAGACGGACTTCCTTGCAACTAATGAAAAACTGTTTTTT. Translating it yields CASSQDKTDFLATNEKLFF. The rearrangement links TRBV4-1 to TRBJ1-4, with D unclear. Germline lookup yields CDR1 MGHRA and CDR2 YSYEKL. CDR3 length equals 19 residues. V lost 0 bases, J lost 0 bases, and 17 bases lay in between.

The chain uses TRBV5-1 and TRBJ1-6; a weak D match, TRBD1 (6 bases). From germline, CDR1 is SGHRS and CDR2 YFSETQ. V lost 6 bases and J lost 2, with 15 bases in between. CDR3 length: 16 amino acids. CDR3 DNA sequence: TGCGCCAGCACCCCGCGGGGGGCCGCCTATAATTCACCCCTCCACTTT. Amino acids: CASTPRGAAYNSPLHF. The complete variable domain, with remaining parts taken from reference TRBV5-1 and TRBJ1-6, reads KAGVTQTPRYLIKTRGQQVTLSCSPISGHRSVSWYQQTPGQGLQFLFEYFSETQRNKGNFPGRFSGRQFSNSRSEMNVSTLELGDSALYLCASTPRGAAYNSPLHFGNGTRLTVT.

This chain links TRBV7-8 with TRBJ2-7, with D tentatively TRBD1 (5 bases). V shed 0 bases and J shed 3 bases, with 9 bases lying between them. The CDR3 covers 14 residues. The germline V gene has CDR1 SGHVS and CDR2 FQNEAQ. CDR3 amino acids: CASSLATQGYEQYF. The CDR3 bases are TGTGCCAGCAGCTTAGCGACTCAGGGCTACGAGCAGTACTTC. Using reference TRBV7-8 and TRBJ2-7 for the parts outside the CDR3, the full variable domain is GAGVSQSPRYKVAKRGQDVALRCDPISGHVSLFWYQQALGQGPEFLTYFQNEAQLDKSGLPSDRFFAERPEGSVSTLKIQRTQQEDSAVYLCASSLATQGYEQYFGPGTRLTVT.

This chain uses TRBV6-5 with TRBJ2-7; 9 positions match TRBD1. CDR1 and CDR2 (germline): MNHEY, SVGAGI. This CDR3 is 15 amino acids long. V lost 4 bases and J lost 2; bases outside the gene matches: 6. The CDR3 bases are TGTGCCAGCAGTTCAACCGGGACAGGGCCCTACGAGCAGTACTTC. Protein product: CASSSTGTGPYEQYF.

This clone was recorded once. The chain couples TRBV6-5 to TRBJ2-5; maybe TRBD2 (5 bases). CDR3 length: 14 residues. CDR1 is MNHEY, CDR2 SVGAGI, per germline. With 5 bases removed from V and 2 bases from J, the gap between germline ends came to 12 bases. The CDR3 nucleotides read TGTGCCAGCAGTCAGGACTTATATCAAGAGACCCAGTACTTC. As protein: CASSQDLYQETQYF.

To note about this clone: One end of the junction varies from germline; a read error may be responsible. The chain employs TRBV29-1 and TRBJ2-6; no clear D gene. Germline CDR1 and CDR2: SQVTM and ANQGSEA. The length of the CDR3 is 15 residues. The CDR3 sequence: CSVEMNTKSGQRPDF. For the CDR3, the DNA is TGCAGCGTTGAAATGAATACAAAGTCGGGCCAACGTCCTGACTTC.

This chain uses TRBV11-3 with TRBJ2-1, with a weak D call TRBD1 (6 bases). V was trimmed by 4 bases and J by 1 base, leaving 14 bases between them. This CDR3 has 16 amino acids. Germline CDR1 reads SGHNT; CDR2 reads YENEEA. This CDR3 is CASSSRTVVSYNEQFF. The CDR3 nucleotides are TGTGCCAGCAGCTCCAGGACAGTTGTTTCCTACAATGAGCAGTTCTTC.

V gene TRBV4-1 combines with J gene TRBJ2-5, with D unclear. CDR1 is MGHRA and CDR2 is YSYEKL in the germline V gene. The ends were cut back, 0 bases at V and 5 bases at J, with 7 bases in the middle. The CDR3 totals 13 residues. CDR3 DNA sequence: TGCGCCAGCAGCCAAGACTTGGAGGAGACCCAGTACTTC. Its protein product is CASSQDLEETQYF.

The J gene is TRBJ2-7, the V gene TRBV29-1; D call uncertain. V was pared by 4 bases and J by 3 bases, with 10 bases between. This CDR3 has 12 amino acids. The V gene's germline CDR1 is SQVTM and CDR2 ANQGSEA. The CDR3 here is CSVADFNYEQYF. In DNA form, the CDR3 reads TGCAGCGTTGCCGACTTCAACTACGAGCAGTACTTC.

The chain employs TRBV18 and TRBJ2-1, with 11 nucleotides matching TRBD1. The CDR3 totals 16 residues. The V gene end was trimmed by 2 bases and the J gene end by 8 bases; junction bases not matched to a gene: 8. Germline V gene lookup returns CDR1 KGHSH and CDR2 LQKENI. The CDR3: CASSPLGTGGNDEQFF. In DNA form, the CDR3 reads TGTGCCAGCTCACCATTGGGGACAGGGGGTAACGATGAGCAGTTCTTC.

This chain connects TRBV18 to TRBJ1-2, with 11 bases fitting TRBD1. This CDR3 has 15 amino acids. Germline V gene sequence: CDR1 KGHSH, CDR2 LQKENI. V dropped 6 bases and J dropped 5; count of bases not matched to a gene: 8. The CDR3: CASSPQGDRGYGYTF. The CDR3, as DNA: TGTGCCAGCTCCCCCCAGGGGGACAGGGGGTATGGCTACACCTTC.

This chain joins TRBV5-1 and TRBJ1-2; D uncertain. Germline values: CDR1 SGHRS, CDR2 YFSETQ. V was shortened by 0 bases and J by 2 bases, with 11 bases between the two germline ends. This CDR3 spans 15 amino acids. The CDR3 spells CASSLAGVANYGYTF. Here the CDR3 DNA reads TGCGCCAGCAGCTTGGCCGGGGTTGCCAACTATGGCTACACCTTC.

The CDR3 protein is CASSPRTENSPLHF. The CDR3 DNA reads TGTGCCAGCAGCCCGAGGACAGAAAATTCACCCCTCCACTTT. This chain connects TRBV7-6 to TRBJ1-6; possible D gene TRBD1, 6 bases. In germline, CDR1 is SGHVS, CDR2 FNYEAQ. Trimming cost V 5 bases and J 7 bases, with 12 bases left between them. This CDR3 region has 14 residues.